This entry lists 25 T cell receptor beta chains sequenced from one sample in a study of technical replicates of blood from a few donors. Clones were read by immunoSEQ multiplex PCR, and TCRdb kept only the in-frame ones, dropping some. This table holds 70,000 to 90,000 clones, just over 90% found once. The sequenced sample was T cells isolated from PBMCs. The receptors come from a human donor in good health.

This chain joins TRBV5-1 and TRBJ2-7; D perhaps matches TRBD1 (6 bases). Trimming took off 6 bases at V and 5 bases at J, with 15 bases between the two ends. Germline V gene data show CDR1 as SGHRS and CDR2 as YFSETQ. The CDR3 sequence is 13 residues long. The CDR3 sequence is CASTDQGQDEQYF. CDR3 DNA: TGCGCCAGCACGGATCAGGGGCAGGACGAGCAGTACTTC.

This clone has more than one count but fewer than ten. The rearrangement links TRBV6-1 to TRBJ1-1; D is possibly TRBD1 (5 bases). The CDR3 loop spans 11 amino acids. Germline-derived CDR1 and CDR2 are MNHNS and SASEGT. This CDR3 reads CESQGYTEAFF. The CDR3 DNA is TGTGAGAGCCAGGGTTACACTGAAGCTTTCTTT.

This chain uses TRBV7-3 with TRBJ1-1; D perhaps matches TRBD1 (5 bases). V was shortened by 3 bases and J by 0 bases, with 17 bases between the two germline ends. The CDR3 runs 17 residues. Per the germline V gene, CDR1 is SGHTA and CDR2 is FQGTGA. The CDR3 bases are TGTGCCAGCAGCTTTCCTGGGGCGGTTGAGATGAACACTGAAGCTTTCTTT. Encoded protein: CASSFPGAVEMNTEAFF.

The chain joins TRBV6-5 to TRBJ2-7; weak D call: TRBD2 (6 bases). There are 15 residues in the CDR3. CDR1 is MNHEY, CDR2 SVGAGI, per germline. Between the trimmed V and J ends, which lost 3 bases and 0 bases, there was a span of 12 bases. The CDR3 DNA reads as TGTGCCAGCAGTTATGGCGGGGAGTACTCCTACGAGCAGTACTTC. Its translation: CASSYGGEYSYEQYF.

The chain combines TRBV5-1 with TRBJ2-5; 8 bases map to TRBD2. The V and J ends lost 1 base and 0 bases, in that order; junction bases with no gene match: 5. The CDR3 loop spans 16 amino acids. Germline CDR1 and CDR2: SGHRS and YFSETQ. In nucleotides, the CDR3 is TGCGCCAGCAGCTTGCGAGCGGGAGAGTACCAAGAGACCCAGTACTTC. Amino acid sequence: CASSLRAGEYQETQYF.

The rearrangement uses TRBV29-1 and TRBJ1-2, with D hard to call. CDR1 is SQVTM and CDR2 is ANQGSEA in the germline V gene. V lost 1 base and J 3 bases, leaving 12 bases between the germline ends. This CDR3 contains 14 residues. CDR3 DNA sequence: TGCAGCGTTGAAGGGTCACTCGGTGACTATGGCTACACCTTC. Translating it yields CSVEGSLGDYGYTF.

The chain combines TRBV15 with TRBJ2-1; 8 bases line up with TRBD1. This CDR3 region has 14 residues. Unmatched junction bases numbered 6, after V lost 5 bases and J lost 6 bases. Per the germline V gene, CDR1 is LNHNV and CDR2 is YYDKDF (reference sequence). The CDR3 loop is CATSLRDRINEQFF. In DNA, the CDR3 is TGTGCCACCAGCCTCCGGGACAGGATCAATGAGCAGTTCTTC.

This chain connects TRBV10-3 to TRBJ2-1; maybe TRBD1 (5 bases). The CDR3 sequence is 14 residues long. The V and J ends lost 0 bases and 4 bases respectively, with 7 bases between them. Germline V gene sequence: CDR1 ENHRY, CDR2 SYGVKD. The CDR3 here is CAISESKGYNEQFF. The CDR3 coding sequence is TGTGCCATCAGTGAGTCCAAGGGGTACAATGAGCAGTTCTTC.

This chain connects TRBV10-3 to TRBJ1-5, with D tentatively TRBD1 (5 bases). V lost 0 bases and J 7 bases, leaving 16 bases between the germline ends. The CDR3 has 16 residues. Per the germline V gene, CDR1 is ENHRY and CDR2 is SYGVKD. The DNA for the CDR3 is TGTGCCATCAGTGAGTCGTCAATGCTCGGGGGGCAGCCCCAGCATTTT. It specifies CAISESSMLGGQPQHF.

This chain links TRBV6-5 with TRBJ1-1; D unresolved. The CDR3 is made up of 14 amino acids. CDR1 and CDR2 from the germline V gene are MNHEY and SVGAGI. The ends were cut back, 2 bases at V and 5 bases at J, with 12 bases in the middle. This CDR3 reads CASSYKSANTEAFF. Written as DNA, the CDR3 is TGTGCCAGCAGTTACAAATCCGCGAATACTGAAGCTTTCTTT.

V is TRBV9 and J is TRBJ1-4; D call uncertain. Germline CDR1 is SGDLS and CDR2 is YYNGEE. V was pared by 3 bases and J by 0 bases, with 9 bases between. The CDR3 has 15 residues. The CDR3 DNA sequence: TGTGCCAGCAGCGGAAACAGTGCAACTAATGAAAAACTGTTTTTT. It codes for CASSGNSATNEKLFF.

This clone was detected only a few times. The genes are TRBV5-1 and TRBJ1-1, with D possibly being TRBD1 (6 bases). The germline V gene has CDR1 SGHRS and CDR2 YFSETQ. Trimming took off 4 bases at V and 3 bases at J, with 22 bases between the two ends. The CDR3 consists of 17 residues. The CDR3 nucleotides read TGCGCCAGCAGCCACAACGTAAGAACAGGGTATGACACTGAAGCTTTCTTT. Protein product: CASSHNVRTGYDTEAFF.

The chain is built from TRBV4-1 and TRBJ2-6, with 8 bases lining up with TRBD1. The germline CDR1 and CDR2 sequences are MGHRA and YSYEKL. The CDR3 covers 16 residues. V lost 2 bases and J lost 4; bases outside the gene matches: 4. DNA for the CDR3: TGCGCCAGCAGCCAACAGGGGGCGCTCGGGGCCAACGTCCTGACTTTC. Amino acid sequence: CASSQQGALGANVLTF.

V gene TRBV19 combines with J gene TRBJ1-1, with 10 bases lining up with TRBD1. Germline CDR1 reads LNHDA; CDR2 reads SQIVND (reference sequence). The CDR3 has 14 amino acids. The junction had 5 bases not matched to a gene; V was cut back by 5 bases and J by 5 bases. The CDR3 sequence is CASSVTGGGTEAFF. CDR3 bases: TGTGCCAGTAGTGTGACAGGGGGCGGTACTGAAGCTTTCTTT.

The genes are TRBV18 and TRBJ2-7, with 7 positions matching TRBD1. CDR1 and CDR2 from the germline V gene are KGHSH and LQKENI. V lost 4 bases, J lost 10 bases, and 10 bases stayed unmatched. The CDR3 consists of 13 residues. The CDR3 DNA reads TGTGCCAGCTCACGAGGGACAGCGGTCGCACAGTACTTC. The encoded protein is CASSRGTAVAQYF.

This clone has just one count. The V call is TRBV23-1, the J call TRBJ2-7; 9 bases line up with TRBD1. TRBV23-1 is labeled an ORF, and its function is uncertain. This CDR3 is 18 amino acids long. The junction had 20 bases not matched to a gene; V was cut back by 9 bases and J by 2 bases. DNA of the CDR3: TGCGCCAGAAGCCCCCGGGACAGGGACCCTTTGGAGACCTACGAGCAGTACTTC. Translated: CARSPRDRDPLETYEQYF.

This clone was recorded once. The V gene is TRBV30, the J gene TRBJ2-7; tentatively, D is TRBD1 (6 bases). CDR3 length equals 18 residues. In germline, CDR1 is GTSNPN, CDR2 SVGIG (reference sequence). Trimming pared 7 bases from V and 0 bases from J, leaving 28 bases between. For the CDR3, the DNA is TGTGCCTCCCGTTCTGGAGACAGGCAAAAACCGAGCTCCTACGAGCAGTACTTC. Translating it yields CASRSGDRQKPSSYEQYF.

The V gene is TRBV19, the J gene TRBJ1-2, with D unclear. The germline gives CDR1 LNHDA, CDR2 SQIVND (reference sequence). V was pared by 7 bases and J by 8 bases, with 11 bases between. CDR3 length equals 11 residues. The CDR3 DNA follows: TGTGCCAGTACTACAACGCGGGGCTACACCTTC. It codes for CASTTTRGYTF. The full variable domain, its missing parts supplied by reference TRBV19 and TRBJ1-2, is DGGITQSPKYLFRKEGQNVTLSCEQNLNHDAMYWYRQDPGQGLRLIYYSQIVNDFQKGDIAEGYSVSREKKESFPLTVTSAQKNPTAFYLCASTTTRGYTFGSGTRLTVV.

In nucleotides, the CDR3 is TGCAGCGTTACCTCTGGGGGGGGAGAAAAACTGTTTTTT. Its protein product is CSVTSGGGEKLFF. This sequence joins TRBV29-1 and TRBJ1-4, with a weak D call TRBD1 (5 bases). Trimming cost V 5 bases and J 8 bases, with 15 bases left between them. The length of the CDR3 is 13 residues. From germline, CDR1 is SQVTM and CDR2 ANQGSEA. The complete variable domain, with remaining parts taken from reference TRBV29-1 and TRBJ1-4, reads SAVISQKPSRDICQRGTSLTIQCQVDSQVTMMFWYRQQPGQSLTLIATANQGSEATYESGFVIDKFPISRPNLTFSTLTVSNMSPEDSSIYLCSVTSGGGEKLFFGSGTQLSVL.

The CDR3 here is CASSLGGRASYEQYF. DNA for the CDR3: TGTGCCAGCAGCTTAGGCGGGAGGGCCTCCTACGAGCAGTACTTC. The chain joins TRBV13 to TRBJ2-7, with TRBD2 identical over 8 bases. CDR3 length: 15 amino acids. With V trimmed by 0 bases and J by 0 bases, 1 base remained unmatched. The germline V gene has CDR1 PRHDT and CDR2 FYEKMQ (reference sequence).

This clone has more than one count but fewer than ten. The rearrangement joins TRBV13 to TRBJ2-7; no reliable D call. V lost 4 bases and J 2 bases, leaving 3 bases between the germline ends. This CDR3 has 11 amino acids. CDR1 PRHDT and CDR2 FYEKMQ come from the germline V gene (reference sequence). CDR3 DNA sequence: TGTGCCAGCAGCTCGGCCTACGAGCAGTACTTC. Translation: CASSSAYEQYF.

V is TRBV27 and J is TRBJ1-3, with unresolved D. Germline V gene sequence: CDR1 MNHEY, CDR2 SMNVEV (reference sequence). V was trimmed by 5 bases and J by 0 bases, leaving 8 bases between them. This CDR3 is 14 amino acids long. The CDR3 DNA is TGTGCCAGCAGTCCGTACAGCTCTGGAAACACCATATATTTT. The encoded protein is CASSPYSSGNTIYF.

This clone was detected only once. V usage is TRBV5-1 and J usage is TRBJ1-1; 9 nucleotides line up with TRBD1. Trimming cost V 2 bases and J 1 base; bases outside gene matches: 3. This CDR3 is built from 15 residues. CDR1 is SGHRS and CDR2 is YFSETQ in the germline V gene. The CDR3 loop is CASSLTGGANTEAFF. In nucleotides, the CDR3 is TGCGCCAGCAGCTTAACAGGGGGCGCGAACACTGAAGCTTTCTTT.

V and J are TRBV6-5 and TRBJ2-7, with TRBD1 matching over 8 bases. The CDR3 is 14 residues long. Germline V CDR1 and CDR2: MNHEY, SVGAGI. J gave up 4 bases and V 3 bases, and 5 bases lay outside the gene matches. The CDR3 nucleotides are TGTGCCAGCAGTTATGGGGGACAGGCGTACGAGCAGTACTTC. This gives the protein CASSYGGQAYEQYF.

V is TRBV11-2 and J is TRBJ2-1, with TRBD2 matching 10 bases. V dropped 3 bases and J dropped 8; count of bases not matched to a gene: 10. This CDR3 comprises 16 residues. Germline V gene data show CDR1 as SGHAT and CDR2 as FQNNGV. This chain's CDR3 is CASSFTGLASSYEQFF. The CDR3 DNA reads TGTGCCAGCAGCTTTACGGGACTAGCGTCGAGCTATGAGCAGTTCTTC.